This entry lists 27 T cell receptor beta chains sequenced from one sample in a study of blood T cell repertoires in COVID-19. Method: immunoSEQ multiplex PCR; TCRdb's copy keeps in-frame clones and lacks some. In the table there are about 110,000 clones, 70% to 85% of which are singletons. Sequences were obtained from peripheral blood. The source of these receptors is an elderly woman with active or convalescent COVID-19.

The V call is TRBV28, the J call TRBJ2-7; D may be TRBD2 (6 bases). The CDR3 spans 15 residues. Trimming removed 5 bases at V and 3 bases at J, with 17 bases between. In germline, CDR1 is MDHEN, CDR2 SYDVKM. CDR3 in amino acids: CASSPAGSGNYEQYF. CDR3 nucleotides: TGTGCCAGCAGTCCGGCAGGTAGCGGAAACTACGAGCAGTACTTC. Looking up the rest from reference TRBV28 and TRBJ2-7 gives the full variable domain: DVKVTQSSRYLVKRTGEKVFLECVQDMDHENMFWYRQDPGLGLRLIYFSYDVKMKEKGDIPEGYSVSREKKERFSLILESASTNQTSMYLCASSPAGSGNYEQYFGPGTRLTVT.

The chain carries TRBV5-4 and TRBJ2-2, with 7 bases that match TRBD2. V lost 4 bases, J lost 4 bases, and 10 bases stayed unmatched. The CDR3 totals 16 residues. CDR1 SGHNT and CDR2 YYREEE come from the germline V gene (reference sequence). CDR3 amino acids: CASSPMRGRATGELFF. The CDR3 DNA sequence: TGTGCCAGCAGCCCCATGCGAGGGAGGGCCACCGGGGAGCTGTTTTTT. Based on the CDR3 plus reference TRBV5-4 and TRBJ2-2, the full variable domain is ETGVTQSPTHLIKTRGQQVTLRCSSQSGHNTVSWYQQALGQGPQFIFQYYREEENGRGNFPPRFSGLQFPNYSSELNVNALELDDSALYLCASSPMRGRATGELFFGEGSRLTVL.

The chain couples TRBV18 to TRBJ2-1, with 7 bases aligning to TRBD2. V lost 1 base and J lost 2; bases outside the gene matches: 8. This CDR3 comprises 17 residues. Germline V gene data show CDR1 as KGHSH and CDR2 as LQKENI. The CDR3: CASSPRRAGDTYNEQFF. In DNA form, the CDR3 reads TGTGCCAGCTCACCACGACGGGCGGGAGATACCTACAATGAGCAGTTCTTC.

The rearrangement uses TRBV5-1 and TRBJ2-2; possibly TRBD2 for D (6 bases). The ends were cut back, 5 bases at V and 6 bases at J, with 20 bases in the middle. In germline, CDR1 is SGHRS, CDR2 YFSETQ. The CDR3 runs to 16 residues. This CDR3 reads CASRTGTLKLAGELFF. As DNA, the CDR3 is TGCGCCAGCAGAACCGGGACTTTAAAATTGGCCGGGGAGCTGTTTTTT.

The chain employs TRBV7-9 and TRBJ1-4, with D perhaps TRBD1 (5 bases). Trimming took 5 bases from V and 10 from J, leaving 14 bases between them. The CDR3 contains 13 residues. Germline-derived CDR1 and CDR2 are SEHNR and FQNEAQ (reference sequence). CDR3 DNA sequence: TGTGCCAGCAGCCCTCTCGATAGGGGAAAACTGTTTTTT. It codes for CASSPLDRGKLFF.

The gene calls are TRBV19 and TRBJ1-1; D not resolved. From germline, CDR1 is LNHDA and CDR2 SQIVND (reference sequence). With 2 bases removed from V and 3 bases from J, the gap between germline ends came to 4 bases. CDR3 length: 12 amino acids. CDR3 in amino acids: CASSITDTEAFF. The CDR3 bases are TGTGCCAGTAGTATAACGGACACTGAAGCTTTCTTT.

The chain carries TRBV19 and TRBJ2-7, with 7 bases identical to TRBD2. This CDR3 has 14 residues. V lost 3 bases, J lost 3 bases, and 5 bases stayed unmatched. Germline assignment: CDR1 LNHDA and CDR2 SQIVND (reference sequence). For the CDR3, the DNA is TGTGCCAGTAGTATTGCGGGAGATGGCTACGAGCAGTACTTC. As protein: CASSIAGDGYEQYF.

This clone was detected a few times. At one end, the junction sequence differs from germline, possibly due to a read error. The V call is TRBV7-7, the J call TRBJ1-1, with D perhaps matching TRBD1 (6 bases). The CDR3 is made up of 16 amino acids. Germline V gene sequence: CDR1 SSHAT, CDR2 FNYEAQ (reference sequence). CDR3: CASSSYRVGMNTEAFF. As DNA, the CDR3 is TGTGCTAGCAGCTCCTACAGGGTTGGGATGAACACTGAAGCTTTCTTT.

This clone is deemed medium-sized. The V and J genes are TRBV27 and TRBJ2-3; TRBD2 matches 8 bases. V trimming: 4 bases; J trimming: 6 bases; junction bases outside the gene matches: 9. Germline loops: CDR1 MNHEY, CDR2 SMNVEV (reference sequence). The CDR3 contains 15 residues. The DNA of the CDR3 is TGTGCCAGCAGTTACGGGACTAGTGTCTCGGATACGCAGTATTTT. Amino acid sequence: CASSYGTSVSDTQYF.

Here the CDR3 DNA reads TGTGCCACCAGCAGAGATGGGGGGAACTATGGCTACACCTTC. This sequence encodes CATSRDGGNYGYTF. The J gene is TRBJ1-2, the V gene TRBV15, with D perhaps matching TRBD1 (5 bases). CDR1 and CDR2 (germline): LNHNV, YYDKDF (reference sequence). The CDR3 runs to 14 residues. Trimming stripped 0 bases from V and 2 bases from J, with 7 bases between.

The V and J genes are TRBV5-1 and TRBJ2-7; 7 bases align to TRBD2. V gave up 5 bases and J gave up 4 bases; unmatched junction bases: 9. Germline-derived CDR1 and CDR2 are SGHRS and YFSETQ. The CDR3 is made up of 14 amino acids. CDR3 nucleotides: TGCGCCAGCAGACCATGGGCGGGAGCATACGAGCAGTACTTC. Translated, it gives CASRPWAGAYEQYF.

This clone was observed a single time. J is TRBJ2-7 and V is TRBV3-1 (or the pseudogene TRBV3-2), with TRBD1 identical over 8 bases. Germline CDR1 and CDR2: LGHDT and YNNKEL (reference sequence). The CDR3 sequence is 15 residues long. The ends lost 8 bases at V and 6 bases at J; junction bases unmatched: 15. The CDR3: CASQGTGPGPLEQYF. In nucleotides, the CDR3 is TGTGCCAGCCAAGGGACAGGACCGGGGCCCCTCGAGCAGTACTTC.

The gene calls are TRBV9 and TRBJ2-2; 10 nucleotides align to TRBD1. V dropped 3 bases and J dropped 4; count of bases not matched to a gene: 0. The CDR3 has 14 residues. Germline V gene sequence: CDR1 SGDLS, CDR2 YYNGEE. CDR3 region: CASSGTGGTGELFF. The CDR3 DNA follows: TGTGCCAGCAGCGGGACAGGGGGCACCGGGGAGCTGTTTTTT.

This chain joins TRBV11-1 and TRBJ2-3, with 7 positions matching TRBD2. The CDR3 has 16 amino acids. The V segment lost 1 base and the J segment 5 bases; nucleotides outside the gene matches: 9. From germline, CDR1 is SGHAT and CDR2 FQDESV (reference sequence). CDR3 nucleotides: TGTGCCAGCAGCTTAGAAGGCGGGAGCGTAGGAGATACGCAGTATTTT. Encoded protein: CASSLEGGSVGDTQYF.

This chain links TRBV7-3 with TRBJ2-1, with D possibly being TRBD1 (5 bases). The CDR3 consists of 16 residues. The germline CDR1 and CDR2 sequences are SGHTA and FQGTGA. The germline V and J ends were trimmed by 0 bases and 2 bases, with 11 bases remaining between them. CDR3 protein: CASSLTGQNTYNEQFF. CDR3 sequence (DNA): TGTGCCAGCAGCTTAACGGGGCAGAATACCTACAATGAGCAGTTCTTC. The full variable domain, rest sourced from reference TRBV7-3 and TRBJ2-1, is GAGVSQTPSNKVTEKGKYVELRCDPISGHTALYWYRQSLGQGPEFLIYFQGTGAADDSGLPNDRFFAVRPEGSVSTLKIQRTERGDSAVYLCASSLTGQNTYNEQFFGPGTRLTVL.

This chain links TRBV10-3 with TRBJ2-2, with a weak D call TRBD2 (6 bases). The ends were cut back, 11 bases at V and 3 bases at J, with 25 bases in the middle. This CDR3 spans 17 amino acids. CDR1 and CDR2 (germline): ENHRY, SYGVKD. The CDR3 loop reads CASRRAGPSLDTGELFF. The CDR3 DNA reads TGTGCCTCCCGGAGGGCAGGGCCCTCATTGGACACCGGGGAGCTGTTTTTT.

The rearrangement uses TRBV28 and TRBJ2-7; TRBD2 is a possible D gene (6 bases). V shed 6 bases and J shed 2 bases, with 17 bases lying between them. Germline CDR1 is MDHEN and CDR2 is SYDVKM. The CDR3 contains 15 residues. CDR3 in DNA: TGTGCCAGCAGCCACCCCGCGGAGGGAGCCTACGAGCAGTACTTC. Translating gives CASSHPAEGAYEQYF.

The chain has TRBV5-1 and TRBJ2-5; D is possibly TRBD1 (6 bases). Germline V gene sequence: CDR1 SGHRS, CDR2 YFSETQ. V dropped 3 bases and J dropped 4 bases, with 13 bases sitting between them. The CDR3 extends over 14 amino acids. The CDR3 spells CASSSTGGIETQYF. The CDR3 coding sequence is TGCGCCAGCAGCTCGACAGGTGGGATAGAGACCCAGTACTTC.

CDR3 in DNA: TGTGCCAGCAGTTCCCAAAACTGGAGTGAGGATCAGCCCCAGCATTTT. Encoded protein: CASSSQNWSEDQPQHF. The chain links TRBV28 to TRBJ1-5; D gene unclear. Germline CDR1 MDHEN, CDR2 SYDVKM. The CDR3 sequence is 16 residues long. V shed 4 bases and J shed 5 bases, with 18 bases lying between them. The full variable domain, rest sourced from reference TRBV28 and TRBJ1-5, is DVKVTQSSRYLVKRTGEKVFLECVQDMDHENMFWYRQDPGLGLRLIYFSYDVKMKEKGDIPEGYSVSREKKERFSLILESASTNQTSMYLCASSSQNWSEDQPQHFGDGTRLSIL.

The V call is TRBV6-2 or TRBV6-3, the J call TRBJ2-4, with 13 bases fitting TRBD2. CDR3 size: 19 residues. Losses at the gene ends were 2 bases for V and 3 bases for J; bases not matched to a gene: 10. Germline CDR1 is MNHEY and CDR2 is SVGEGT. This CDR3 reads CASSYHGLAGALGKNIQYF. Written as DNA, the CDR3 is TGTGCCAGCAGTTACCACGGACTAGCGGGAGCCCTTGGCAAAAACATTCAGTACTTC.

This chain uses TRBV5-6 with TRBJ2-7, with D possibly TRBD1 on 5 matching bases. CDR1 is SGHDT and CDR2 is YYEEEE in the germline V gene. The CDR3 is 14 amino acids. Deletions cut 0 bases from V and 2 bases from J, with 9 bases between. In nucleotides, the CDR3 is TGTGCCAGCAGCTTGGGGACATTCGCCTACGAGCAGTACTTC. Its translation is CASSLGTFAYEQYF.

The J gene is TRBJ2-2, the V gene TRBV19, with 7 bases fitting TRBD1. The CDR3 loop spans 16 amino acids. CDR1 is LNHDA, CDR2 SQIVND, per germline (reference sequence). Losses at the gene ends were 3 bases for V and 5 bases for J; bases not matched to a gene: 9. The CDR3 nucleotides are TGTGCCAGTAGTATTAAGGGGGCGCGGGTAACCGGGGAGCTGTTTTTT. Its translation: CASSIKGARVTGELFF.

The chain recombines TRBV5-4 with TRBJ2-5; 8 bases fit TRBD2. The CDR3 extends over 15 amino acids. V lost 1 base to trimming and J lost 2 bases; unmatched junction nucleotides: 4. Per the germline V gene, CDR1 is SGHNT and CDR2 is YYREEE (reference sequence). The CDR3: CASSLSLAGQETQYF. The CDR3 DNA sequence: TGTGCCAGCAGCTTGAGCTTAGCGGGACAAGAGACCCAGTACTTC.

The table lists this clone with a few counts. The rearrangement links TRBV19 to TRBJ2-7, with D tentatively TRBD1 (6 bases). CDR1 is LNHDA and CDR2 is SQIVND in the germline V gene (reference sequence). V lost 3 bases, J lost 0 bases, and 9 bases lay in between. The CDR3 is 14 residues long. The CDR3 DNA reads TGTGCCAGTAGTATTCAGGACAGCTCCTACGAGCAGTACTTC. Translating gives CASSIQDSSYEQYF.

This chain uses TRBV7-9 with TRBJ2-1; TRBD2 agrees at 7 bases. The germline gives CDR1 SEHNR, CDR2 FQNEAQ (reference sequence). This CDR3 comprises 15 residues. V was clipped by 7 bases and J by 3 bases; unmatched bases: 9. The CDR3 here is CASNTLADLYNEQFF. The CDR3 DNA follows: TGTGCCAGCAACACCCTAGCGGATCTCTACAATGAGCAGTTCTTC.

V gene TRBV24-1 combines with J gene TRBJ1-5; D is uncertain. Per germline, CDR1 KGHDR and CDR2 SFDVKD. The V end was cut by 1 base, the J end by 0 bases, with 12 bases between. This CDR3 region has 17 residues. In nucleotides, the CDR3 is TGTGCCACCAGTGATTTATACGGTCGATATAGCAATCAGCCCCAGCATTTT. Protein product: CATSDLYGRYSNQPQHF.

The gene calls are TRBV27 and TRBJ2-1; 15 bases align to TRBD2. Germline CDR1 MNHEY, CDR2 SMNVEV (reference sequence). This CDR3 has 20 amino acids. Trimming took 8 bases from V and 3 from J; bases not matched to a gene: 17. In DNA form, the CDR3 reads TGTGCCAGCCTAGGTTCTTCCGGGACTAGCGGGAGGAGCCTCTACAATGAGCAGTTCTTC. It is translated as CASLGSSGTSGRSLYNEQFF.